One sample yielded the 27 T cell receptor beta chains listed below, sequenced in a study of control samples from healthy donors and cancer patients. Sequenced by immunoSEQ multiplex PCR; TCRdb stores in-frame clones only, minus some. The sample has about 63,000 clones; roughly 85% are singletons. Sequencing was performed on blood. Receptors were obtained from a man aged 40-55 years in good health.

This chain uses TRBV10-3 with TRBJ2-7, with D unresolved. The V gene's germline CDR1 is ENHRY and CDR2 SYGVKD. Trimming cost V 3 bases and J 12 bases, with 15 bases left between them. The CDR3 spans 12 residues. CDR3 in amino acids: CAISDASVLLYF. The CDR3 DNA reads as TGTGCCATCAGTGATGCGAGCGTCCTTCTGTACTTC.

In this sample, this clone turned up once. This rearrangement joins TRBV4-3 to TRBJ2-1; D unclear. The CDR3 totals 17 residues. Trimming took off 4 bases at V and 0 bases at J, with 16 bases between the two ends. Germline V CDR1 and CDR2: LGHNA, YSLEER. Here the CDR3 reads CASSLGTTASSYNEQFF. Written as DNA, the CDR3 is TGCGCCAGCAGCCTAGGTACGACGGCAAGCTCCTACAATGAGCAGTTCTTC.

The chain uses TRBV7-2 and TRBJ2-7, with no clear D. The CDR3 extends over 14 amino acids. Between the trimmed V and J ends, which lost 1 base and 0 bases, there was a span of 7 bases. In germline, CDR1 is SGHTA, CDR2 FQGNSA. The chain's CDR3 is CASSLVGASYEQYF. In DNA, the CDR3 is TGTGCCAGCAGCTTAGTCGGCGCCTCCTACGAGCAGTACTTC.

Comment on this clone: A far larger clone is a single base away, which makes a read error likely. The sample carries other DNA sequences with the same CDR3. This sequence joins TRBV27 and TRBJ2-1; no firm D call. Looked up from germline, CDR1 is MNHEY and CDR2 is SMNVEV (reference sequence). This CDR3 is built from 12 residues. CDR3 coding DNA: TGTGCGACCTGGGATCTTTACAATGAGCAGTTCTTC. Protein: CATWDLYNEQFF.

The chain is built from TRBV2 and TRBJ2-2; 8 nucleotides line up with TRBD1. The CDR3 contains 15 residues. Germline CDR1 and CDR2: SNHLY and FYNNEI. With V trimmed by 0 bases and J by 6 bases, 3 bases remained unmatched. The CDR3 here is CASSEAQGAAGELFF. DNA of the CDR3: TGTGCCAGCAGTGAAGCGCAGGGGGCGGCCGGGGAGCTGTTTTTT.

V gene TRBV19 combines with J gene TRBJ1-1; D unclear. Germline V gives CDR1 LNHDA, CDR2 SQIVND (reference sequence). The V and J ends lost 3 bases and 1 base respectively, with 6 bases between them. This CDR3 spans 13 amino acids. The CDR3 nucleotides are TGTGCCAGTAGTATCGGCCGGAACACTGAAGCTTTCTTT. Translating it yields CASSIGRNTEAFF.

The chain links TRBV9 to TRBJ2-5; D might be TRBD1 (5 bases). From germline, CDR1 is SGDLS and CDR2 YYNGEE. The V and J ends lost 3 bases and 5 bases respectively, with 11 bases between them. The CDR3 totals 13 residues. CDR3 nucleotide sequence: TGTGCCAGCAGCGCTGGGGCCAGGGAGACCCAGTACTTC. Amino acids: CASSAGARETQYF.

The CDR3 DNA sequence: TGTGCCAGCAGTGAAGCAAACGGGGGAAACTATGGCTACACCTTC. The encoded protein is CASSEANGGNYGYTF. The rearrangement joins TRBV6-1 to TRBJ1-2; tentative D call: TRBD1 (5 bases). The V gene's germline CDR1 is MNHNS and CDR2 SASEGT. Trimming shortened V by 0 bases and J by 2 bases, and 10 bases separated the two germline ends. The CDR3 consists of 15 residues.

The CDR3 sequence is CASNRDSYSYEQYF. The DNA of the CDR3 is TGTGCCAGCAATAGGGACAGCTACTCCTACGAGCAGTACTTC. J is TRBJ2-7 and V is TRBV9, with TRBD1 identical over 7 bases. J was trimmed by 0 bases and V by 6 bases; bases with no gene match: 6. Germline V gene data show CDR1 as SGDLS and CDR2 as YYNGEE. This CDR3 contains 14 residues.

V usage is TRBV19 and J usage is TRBJ2-3; possibly TRBD1 or TRBD2 for D (6 bases each). CDR3 size: 14 residues. The V gene's germline CDR1 is LNHDA and CDR2 SQIVND (reference sequence). V was shortened by 3 bases and J by 6 bases, with 13 bases between the two germline ends. CDR3 bases: TGTGCCAGTAGTATTTGGGGGGCGCGTGATACGCAGTATTTT. This gives the protein CASSIWGARDTQYF.

This clone was seen more than once but under ten times. The chain couples TRBV27 to TRBJ1-1; tentative D call: TRBD1 (5 bases). From germline, CDR1 is MNHEY and CDR2 SMNVEV (reference sequence). V shed 0 bases and J shed 11 bases, with 22 bases lying between them. This CDR3 is 16 amino acids long. For the CDR3, the DNA is TGTGCCAGCAGTTTATCGGGCGGGGGACCTCCCAAACGGGCTTTCTTT. It specifies CASSLSGGGPPKRAFF.

Only one count was recorded for this clone. The chain employs TRBV7-9 and TRBJ1-2; 8 positions agree with TRBD1. The V gene's germline CDR1 is SEHNR and CDR2 FQNEAQ (reference sequence). The ends lost 5 bases at V and 8 bases at J; junction bases unmatched: 16. The CDR3 runs 16 residues. CDR3 sequence reads: CASSLGAGQALGGYTF. The CDR3 region has the DNA TGTGCCAGCAGCCTCGGGGCGGGACAGGCTCTAGGGGGCTACACCTTC.

Concerning this clone itself: The junction differs from germline at one of its ends, possibly a read error. The rearrangement links TRBV19 to TRBJ1-3, with 8 bases fitting TRBD1. The CDR3 spans 16 residues. The germline V gene has CDR1 LNHDA and CDR2 SQIVND (reference sequence). CDR3 sequence reads: CASRIGQGGSGNTIYF. The CDR3 DNA follows: TGTGCCAGTAGGATAGGACAGGGCGGCTCTGGAAACACCATATATTTT.

This chain connects TRBV19 to TRBJ2-3; 9 bases line up with TRBD1. Per germline, CDR1 LNHDA and CDR2 SQIVND (reference sequence). The CDR3 loop spans 16 amino acids. Losses at the gene ends were 4 bases for V and 3 bases for J; bases not matched to a gene: 8. The CDR3 here is CASSSHWGQGTDTQYF. The CDR3 bases are TGTGCCAGTAGTAGCCATTGGGGACAGGGAACAGATACGCAGTATTTT.

The CDR3 sequence is CASSYLAGERETQYF. The CDR3 coding sequence is TGTGCCAGCAGTTACTTAGCGGGAGAGCGGGAGACCCAGTACTTC. The genes are TRBV6-2 or TRBV6-3 and TRBJ2-5; 9 positions agree with TRBD2. Trimming cost V 1 base and J 5 bases; bases outside gene matches: 5. CDR1 and CDR2 from the germline V gene are MNHEY and SVGEGT. The CDR3 length is 15 residues.

The chain links TRBV7-9 to TRBJ2-7; D not resolved. Germline V CDR1 and CDR2: SEHNR, FQNEAQ (reference sequence). The CDR3 extends over 12 amino acids. Trimming took 5 bases from V and 13 from J, leaving 18 bases between them. The CDR3: CASSLGSGHGYF. CDR3 DNA: TGTGCCAGCAGCCTAGGTTCTGGGCACGGTTACTTC.

The J gene is TRBJ2-1, the V gene TRBV6-4; no clear D. Between the trimmed V and J ends, which lost 2 bases and 0 bases, there was a span of 8 bases. The CDR3 extends over 15 amino acids. Per germline, CDR1 MRHNA and CDR2 SNTAGT. Here the CDR3 DNA reads TGTGCCAGCAGTGACGACACCAGCTCCTACAATGAGCAGTTCTTC. Its protein is CASSDDTSSYNEQFF.

The J gene is TRBJ2-5, the V gene TRBV9; D gene ambiguous. This CDR3 is 14 amino acids long. V lost 4 bases and J lost 5, with 15 bases in between. Germline CDR1 SGDLS, CDR2 YYNGEE. The CDR3, as DNA: TGTGCCAGCAGCATAGGAGAGGTGGTGGAGACCCAGTACTTC. This encodes CASSIGEVVETQYF.

The rearrangement links TRBV6-5 to TRBJ2-3; D is ambiguous. CDR3 length: 12 residues. Germline-derived CDR1 and CDR2 are MNHEY and SVGAGI. V dropped 6 bases and J dropped 3 bases, with 7 bases sitting between them. The CDR3: CASSSGTDTQYF. CDR3 bases: TGTGCCAGCAGCTCAGGAACAGATACGCAGTATTTT.

J is TRBJ1-2 and V is TRBV7-2, with a weak D call TRBD1 (6 bases). This CDR3 is 13 amino acids long. Germline CDR1 and CDR2: SGHTA and FQGNSA. V was cut by 5 bases and J by 4 bases, with 11 bases left in between. The CDR3, as DNA: TGTGCCAGCAGCCTCCAGGGGTCCTATGGCTACACCTTC. It codes for CASSLQGSYGYTF.

Worth noting for this clone: A junction end diverges from the germline sequence, so it may reflect a read error. The chain uses TRBV19 and TRBJ1-1; 9 nucleotides agree with TRBD1. The germline V gene has CDR1 LNHDA and CDR2 SQIVND (reference sequence). The CDR3 length is 14 residues. CDR3 in amino acids: CASNIQGARTEAFF. CDR3 nucleotides: TGTGCCAGTAATATACAGGGGGCACGCACTGAAGCTTTCTTT.

Details on this clone: Other nucleotide sequences in the sample specify the same CDR3. V gene TRBV14 combines with J gene TRBJ2-7; 9 positions agree with TRBD1. V shed 0 bases and J 4 bases; nucleotides not matched to a gene: 4. Germline V gene sequence: CDR1 SGHDN, CDR2 FVKESK. The CDR3 sequence is 15 residues long. The CDR3: CASSQEGTGFYEQYF. Written as DNA, the CDR3 is TGTGCCAGCAGCCAAGAAGGGACAGGGTTTTACGAGCAGTACTTC.

J is TRBJ1-2 and V is TRBV30; D unresolved. Germline V lookup: CDR1 GTSNPN, CDR2 SVGIG (reference sequence). The CDR3 has 14 amino acids. Trimming shortened V by 0 bases and J by 4 bases, and 12 bases separated the two germline ends. The CDR3 region has the DNA TGTGCCTGGAGTGTCCAGCAAAGGAGCTATGGCTACACCTTC. Protein: CAWSVQQRSYGYTF.

The J gene is TRBJ2-7, the V gene TRBV25-1; D is perhaps TRBD2 (6 bases). This CDR3 has 14 amino acids. Germline CDR1 is MGHDK and CDR2 is SYGVNS. With 4 bases removed from V and 1 base from J, the gap between germline ends came to 11 bases. CDR3 sequence reads: CASSVSGTSYEQYF. Written as DNA, the CDR3 is TGTGCCAGCAGTGTCTCAGGGACTTCCTACGAGCAGTACTTC.

As concerns this clone: Other DNA sequences of this sample code for an identical CDR3. The genes are TRBV19 and TRBJ1-1, with 7 bases matching TRBD1. The CDR3 has 15 amino acids. Per germline, CDR1 LNHDA and CDR2 SQIVND (reference sequence). J was trimmed by 0 bases and V by 3 bases; bases with no gene match: 4. This CDR3 reads CASSIRDRLNTEAFF. The DNA for the CDR3 is TGTGCCAGTAGTATCCGGGACAGATTGAACACTGAAGCTTTCTTT. Drawing the rest from reference TRBV19 and TRBJ1-1, the complete variable domain is DGGITQSPKYLFRKEGQNVTLSCEQNLNHDAMYWYRQDPGQGLRLIYYSQIVNDFQKGDIAEGYSVSREKKESFPLTVTSAQKNPTAFYLCASSIRDRLNTEAFFGQGTRLTVV.

The chain links TRBV7-9 to TRBJ2-1; D remains unclear. This CDR3 contains 15 residues. Trimming stripped 2 bases from V and 0 bases from J, with 8 bases between. Germline-derived CDR1 and CDR2 are SEHNR and FQNEAQ (reference sequence). The CDR3 here is CASSLWQSSYNEQFF. Written as DNA, the CDR3 is TGTGCCAGCAGCTTATGGCAGAGCTCCTACAATGAGCAGTTCTTC.

The gene calls are TRBV7-9 and TRBJ2-1; 12 bases match TRBD2. Germline V CDR1 and CDR2: SEHNR, FQNEAQ (reference sequence). J was trimmed by 0 bases and V by 5 bases; bases with no gene match: 8. The CDR3 has 18 residues. CDR3 coding DNA: TGTGCCAGCAGCCAACCCCTAGCGGGAGGGAGCTCCTACAATGAGCAGTTCTTC. This codes for CASSQPLAGGSSYNEQFF.